This TCR beta chain stems from a study of vaccination and CD4 T cells after COVID-19. This CDR3 comprises 13 residues. Trimming cost V 1 base and J 6 bases, with 9 bases left between them. Germline CDR1 is SGHTA and CDR2 is FQGNSA. The sample's time point: late sampling 161 to 241 days after vaccination in three convalescent patients. Treatment of the sample: roughly 10-day PBMC culture with coronavirus spike peptide pools or control peptides (ViraFEST assay). Sequenced with the Oncomine TCR Beta short-read assay was DNA taken from cultured CD4+ T cells. TCRdb re-called the PCR reads through MiXCR, storing one row per CDR3 protein. The sample consists of 15,000 to 20,000 distinct CDR3 sequences, around 55% of them appearing once. For this clonotype: No antigen is known for it.

J is TRBJ1-1 and V is TRBV7-2; perhaps TRBD1 as D (5 bases). This clonotype was obtained from a human donor who had recovered from COVID-19. The specimen was CD4+ T cells from blood, cultured in vitro, collected about 7 months after SARS-CoV-2 vaccination. The CDR3 sequence is CASSLVPGAEAFF. CDR3 DNA: TGTGCCAGCAGCTTAGTTCCGGGGGCTGAAGCTTTCTTT. Full variable domain (rest looked up from reference TRBV7-2 and TRBJ1-1): GAGVSQSPSNKVTEKGKDVELRCDPISGHTALYWYRQSLGQGLEFLIYFQGNSAPDKSGLPSDRFSAERTGGSVSTLTIQRTQQEDSAVYLCASSLVPGAEAFFGQGTRLTVV.